This TCR beta chain was obtained from a study of cytomegalovirus exposure and HLA in healthy donors (dated by TCRdb to about 2017). General notes on the study: According to an earlier analysis of 587 of the donors, 150 million to 200 million T cells yielded 95 million to 140 million unique TCR beta sequences and less than 300 Gb of sequence data. A later genetic analysis took genome-wide SNP genotypes for about 55% of the roughly 670 donors and used that subset as a discovery cohort. An earlier analysis of around 640 of the donors used high-throughput TCR beta sequencing to judge whether each TCR beta V gene segment behaved as functional or pseudogenic. The genetic ancestry cluster associated with self-reported Caucasian donors included about 84% of the roughly 390 genotyped donors. HLA typing covered class I and class II loci at four-digit resolution. The study used immunosequencing to profile the T cell repertoires of about 670 subjects and linked those repertoires to cytomegalovirus serostatus. A later analysis re-examined previously published TCR beta repertoires from just over 650 donors and added high-resolution HLA genotyping to investigate patterns of TCR occurrence. The study was designed to test whether signatures of past pathogen exposure could be identified by cataloging public T cell receptors. Along with the 666-subject first cohort, a separate validation cohort of over 90 different subjects was used. Across some 400 genotyped donors of the cohort, an average of roughly 250,000 unique TCR beta nucleotide sequences per donor were sequenced, and around 19% of those sequences were non-productive. High-throughput TCR immunosequencing, statistical association of individual TCRs with disease status, and machine learning were combined to predict cytomegalovirus infection status. An early release that covered some 630 HLA-typed donors contained approximately 300 gigabases of sequencing data and roughly 84 million unique TCR sequences. Alongside the repertoire data, information on donor age, sex, ethnicity and CMV serostatus was compiled. All discovery cohort repertoires had been generated using a single sequencing platform. Typing coverage varied by locus: roughly 620-640 donors for A, B, C, DRB1 and DQB1; 522 for DQA1; around 570 for DPA1; roughly 450 for DPB1. The later analysis used no new phenotypic data to find candidate immune exposures, relying instead on TCR beta sequences and their occurrence across donors. Several DR-DQ haplotypes were treated as single units for association and clustering because of strong linkage in the cohort.

Via the germline V gene (reference sequence), CDR1 is LNHDA and CDR2 SQIVND. The CDR3 sequence holds 15 residues, the cysteine and phenylalanine included. Left in the record is the CDR3 DNA by itself, 45 bases read in frame from the first base. At the junction V is shortened by 5 bases and J by 7 bases; bases outside the gene matches: 8. The research as a whole found: At a false discovery rate of 0.05, a later analysis linked under 20,000 TCR beta sequences to specific HLA alleles. A later genetic analysis reported fewer N-insertions in productive TCRs among donors in an Asian-associated ancestry cluster than the roughly 640-donor mean. The earlier analysis of 587 of the donors excluded roughly 17 rarely observed V segments, including chromosome 9 orphons, because counts were too low. It was suggested by the authors that the approach could potentially be generalized to other disease states and immunological phenotypes. Because the 87-base-pair reads could not distinguish some IMGT-functional V segments, including TRBV6-2 and TRBV6-3, those segments were excluded. A total of 164 TCR beta chains were listed by the study as associated with cytomegalovirus. Most TCR sequences were seen in very few donors, while some public TCRs were found in many individuals. When HLA alleles, especially DR and DQ, strongly co-occurred, TCR associations were difficult to assign to individual alleles. A cluster of highly shared sequence variants was judged likely to be a technical artifact of the sequencing pipeline. An earlier analysis of some 560 of the donors showed that most TCR beta V segments appeared in productive rearrangements either about 87% or about 30% of the time, which broadly matched IMGT annotations. Because HLA typing was unavailable for some donors at each locus, only the typed subset was used in association tests. A further reported finding was that TCR beta sequences accurately predicted the HLA-A and HLA-B alleles for most subjects in the first cohort. Presence/absence analyses assumed roughly uniform sequencing depth across donors, an assumption that may not hold. Immune exposure information for the cohort was limited to CMV serostatus. In a later analysis, the rate of TCR association differed among HLA loci, with DRB1 alleles having the most associated TCRs and HLA-C alleles having the fewest. Cytomegalovirus status was reported to be diagnosed by the classifier with high specificity and sensitivity in both the original and validation cohorts. Only TCR beta chains were sequenced in this cohort, and the absence of alpha or paired-chain data limited detectable features. A later analysis reported that several top co-occurrence clusters appeared linked to parvovirus B19, influenza, CMV and Epstein-Barr virus. In a later analysis, most CMV-associated TCR beta chains were found to appear HLA-restricted, with HLA associations seemingly driven largely by CMV exposure. A later analysis found that HLA-associated TCR beta chains were more clonally expanded and had lower generation probabilities than equally common non-associated chains. An association between a missense DCLRE1C variant and V-gene and J-gene trimming of TCR beta chains was found in a later genetic analysis and replicated in an independent cohort. Linkage disequilibrium might explain the correlated functional status among segregating V segments, but an unknown experimental factor could not be excluded. In vitro tests confirmed that a few of the cytomegalovirus-associated TCR beta chains recognize cytomegalovirus antigens.

The cohort was made up of 666 healthy bone marrow donors. At the time of sampling, all cohort members were nominally healthy, though unrecorded immune exposures were likely present. The donor was CMV seropositive and belonged to the group of about 290 seropositive cohort members. A peripheral blood sample was provided by each donor, and peripheral blood mononuclear cells were used for TCR beta sequencing. Genomic DNA was extracted from the blood cell samples with the Qiagen DNeasy Blood Extraction Kit. A note on this clone: It lacks a known antigen. Base qualities are not provided; no much larger clone lies one nucleotide away.

The library was made by the immunoSEQ multiplex PCR assay. A mixture of 60 forward primers for TCR Vbeta segments and 13 reverse primers for TCR Jbeta segments was used in the multiplex PCR. A multiplex PCR assay on genomic DNA amplified the CDR3 region of rearranged TCR beta genes. Amplified TCR beta libraries were sequenced as 87-base-pair reads on the Illumina HiSeq System. The original pipeline was this. Across the roughly 700 repertoires, a later analysis counted 75 million to 90 million unique TCR beta chains, roughly 11 million of which were shared by at least two donors. To remove PCR and sequencing errors, raw reads were error-corrected and collapsed into unique sequences using a nearest-neighbor algorithm that merged closely related sequences. Alignment of CDR3 sequences to IMGT reference sequences was used to assign V, D and J gene segments. For a sequence to be retained, at least a six-nucleotide match to both a V gene segment and a J gene segment was required. Rearrangements were classified as productive when the CDR3 lacked stop codons and remained in frame with V and J, and all other rearrangements were classified as non-productive. CDR3 was defined by IMGT convention, running from the second conserved V-encoded cysteine to the conserved J-encoded phenylalanine. The earlier analysis of about 610 of the donors excluded any sequence lacking an unambiguous match to a single V gene segment. An earlier analysis of 587 of the donors called V segments functional above 56.7% productive rearrangements and segregating when the between-donor standard deviation exceeded 5%. A statistical classification framework was developed to diagnose cytomegalovirus status using the catalog of TCR beta chain sequences. In a later analysis, TCR nucleotide sequences were compared against IMGT/GENE-DB human TR gene sequences so that V and J genes could be assigned. A later analysis assigned CDR3 sequences and most-parsimonious VDJ recombination scenarios with the TCRdist pipeline. In a later analysis, every TCR beta chain was defined by the combination of its CDR3 amino acid sequence and its V-gene family, and reads without a unique V-gene family were dropped. To address suspected cross-contamination and a sequencing artifact, a later analysis removed several hundred highly shared, low-generation-probability nucleotide sequences. In a later analysis, a clonal expansion index for each public chain was calculated from normalized within-repertoire ranks of inferred template counts. A later analysis computed generation probabilities with a VDJ recombination model fitted to out-of-frame rearrangements, and checked the results against IGoR. In a later analysis, hypergeometric tests were used to score TCR-TCR, TCR-HLA and TCR-CMV co-occurrence, with a repertoire-size bias correction applied to TCR pairs. In a later analysis, false discovery rates were estimated by permuting HLA or CMV assignments 20 times. In a later analysis, co-occurring TCRs were grouped with DBSCAN, and TCRdist sequence similarity was added when clustering was performed within HLA-allele-positive subsets. Repertoires with fewer than 30,000 or more than 120,000 public chains, plus five repertoires with anomalous nucleotide sharing, were excluded from co-occurrence clustering. Entries here come from immuneACCESS through TCRdb and include only in-frame sequences with V and J called. Some clones fail to appear in such tables; in the studies checked, an unresolved V gene covers under half of the shortfall, and the cause of the remainder is unknown. V and J calls and clone size are those listed in that table; D and trimming were worked out from the DNA. This sample is represented by roughly 120,000 clones; roughly four fifths of them were singletons. Around 3% of the sample goes to the ten largest clones.

Sequences were obtained from PBMCs. The receptor was derived from a woman under 40 in good health and CMV-seropositive. The chain was built from TRBV19 and TRBJ1-4, and TRBD1 matches 9 of the central bases. The CDR3 here reads CASSSGGTGSEKLFF. The bases read TGTGCCAGTAGTTCCGGCGGGACAGGGTCTGAAAAACTGTTTTTT.